The rows below give T cell receptor beta chains drawn from one sample of a study of patients and donors after allogeneic stem cell transplantation. TCRdb called the RT-PCR reads again in MiXCR, with one record for every CDR3 protein. The sample gives 20,000 to 30,000 distinct CDR3 sequences, about 8% of which show up once; 48% is in the top ten. The source material was blood, either unsorted or a sorted T cell fraction (not recorded which). The receptors originated from a human donor who was either an allogeneic HSCT recipient or a stem cell or donor lymphocyte infusion donor (not recorded which). It is not recorded whose cells these are; they may come from a transplant donor. Both conserved end residues are part of each CDR3. D genes are given only for firm matches. The size of a clone is reported for some rows only, either as once, few or many, or as a class for expanded clones.

J: TRBJ2-1; size: many; V: TRBV19; D: TRBD2; DNA: TGTGCCAGTAGTTCCGGAGGACTAGCGGGGGGAAGCTCCTACAATGAGCAGTTCTTC; CDR3: CASSSGGLAGGSSYNEQFF
J: TRBJ2-7; size: few; V: TRBV5-1; D: TRBD1; DNA: TGCGCCAGCAGACCAAAAACAGGGGGCTACGAGCAGTACTTC; CDR3: CASRPKTGGYEQYF
J: TRBJ2-5; size: many; V: TRBV20-1; D: -; DNA: TGCAGTGCCCGGAGGGACTTCCAAGAGACCCAGTACTTC; CDR3: CSARRDFQETQYF
J: TRBJ1-3; size: -; V: TRBV21-1; D: -; DNA: TGTGCCAGCAGCAAAGCCCACTTCGGGACAGAGGATCCTCTTTGGGGAAACACCATATATTTT; CDR3: CASSKAHFGTEDPLWGNTIYF
J: TRBJ1-1; size: -; V: TRBV28; D: -; DNA: TGTGCCAGCAGTTTATGGCCCACTAGAGAAGCTTTCTTT; CDR3: CASSLWPTREAFF
J: TRBJ2-5; size: many; V: TRBV7-9; D: TRBD1; DNA: TGTGCCAGCAGCTTAGGGGACAGGGACCAAGAGACCCAGTACTTC; CDR3: CASSLGDRDQETQYF
J: TRBJ2-2; size: -; V: TRBV7-9; D: -; DNA: TGTGCCAGCACCGATCCCAAGGCAGGGACCGGGGAGCTGTTTTTT; CDR3: CASTDPKAGTGELFF
J: TRBJ2-5; size: -; V: TRBV11-2; D: -; DNA: TGTGCCAGCAGCCGGGGTACGGGGCTTGGGGAGACCCAGTACTTC; CDR3: CASSRGTGLGETQYF
J: TRBJ2-5; size: many; V: TRBV9; D: TRBD1; DNA: TGTGCCAGCAGCGTAGACAGGGGCGCGGGAGAGACCCAGTACTTC; CDR3: CASSVDRGAGETQYF
J: TRBJ2-3; size: many; V: TRBV9; D: -; DNA: TGTGCCAGCAGCGTAGCTGTAGGAACGACTGATACGCAGTATTTT; CDR3: CASSVAVGTTDTQYF
J: TRBJ1-4; size: many; V: TRBV7-9; D: -; DNA: TGTGCCAGCAGACCGGACAGAAACAATGAAAAACTGTTTTTT; CDR3: CASRPDRNNEKLFF
J: TRBJ1-5; size: many; V: TRBV9; D: TRBD1; DNA: TGTGCCAGCAGCACCCGACAGGGGGAGCCCCAGCATTTT; CDR3: CASSTRQGEPQHF
J: TRBJ1-2; size: many; V: TRBV25-1; D: -; DNA: TGTGCCAGCAGTTTAGACACTGTGGTGGGCTACACCTTC; CDR3: CASSLDTVVGYTF
J: TRBJ1-1; size: few; V: TRBV9; D: TRBD1; DNA: TGTGCCAGCAGCGATAACCGGGACAGGGGGCTTTTGCGCACTGAAGCTTTCTTT; CDR3: CASSDNRDRGLLRTEAFF
J: TRBJ2-5; size: few; V: TRBV29-1; D: -; DNA: TGCAGCGTTTCTGACTGGCGAGAGACCCAGTACTTC; CDR3: CSVSDWRETQYF
J: TRBJ2-1; size: few; V: TRBV3-1; D: TRBD2; DNA: TGTGCCAGCAGCCTTATAGCGGGAAGGAGACACAATGAGCAGTTCTTC; CDR3: CASSLIAGRRHNEQFF
J: TRBJ2-5; size: -; V: TRBV27; D: -; DNA: TGTGCCAGCAGTTTTACAGGGGAGGAGTGGACCCAGTACTTC; CDR3: CASSFTGEEWTQYF
J: TRBJ2-2; size: -; V: TRBV11-1; D: TRBD2; DNA: TGTGCCAGCAGCATAGGGACTAGCGGGAGGTGGAACACCGGGGAGCTGTTTTTT; CDR3: CASSIGTSGRWNTGELFF
J: TRBJ1-1; size: many; V: TRBV7-6; D: -; DNA: TGTGCCAGCAGCGCCCTAGGACTAACTGAAGCTTTCTTT; CDR3: CASSALGLTEAFF
J: TRBJ2-5; size: few; V: TRBV18; D: -; DNA: TGTGCCAGCTCACCTTTAGGATCGGGTCCCGGGAGACAAGAGACCCAGTACTTC; CDR3: CASSPLGSGPGRQETQYF
J: TRBJ1-2; size: few; V: TRBV29-1; D: -; DNA: TGCAGCGTCTCAGCTAACTATGGCTACACCTTC; CDR3: CSVSANYGYTF
J: TRBJ1-1; size: few; V: TRBV5-5; D: -; DNA: TGTGCCAGCACCATTCAGGAGGGGATCACTGAAGCTTTCTTT; CDR3: CASTIQEGITEAFF
J: TRBJ1-2; size: many; V: TRBV20-1; D: -; DNA: TGCAGTGCTAGAGAGATAGGATTCAAGGGCTACACCTTC; CDR3: CSAREIGFKGYTF
J: TRBJ2-1; size: many; V: TRBV2; D: -; DNA: TGTGCCAGCAGTGCAGGGGAGTACAATGAGCAGTTCTTC; CDR3: CASSAGEYNEQFF
J: TRBJ2-3; size: many; V: TRBV5-1; D: TRBD2; DNA: TGCGCCAGCAGTTACGACGCGGGGGGTTCGGGCGGTACGCAGTATTTT; CDR3: CASSYDAGGSGGTQYF
J: TRBJ2-7; size: many; V: TRBV20-1; D: -; DNA: TGCAGTGCTAGTTTGCCCCCCGAGCAGTACTTC; CDR3: CSASLPPEQYF
J: TRBJ1-5; size: -; V: TRBV10-3; D: TRBD1; DNA: TGTGCCACTAGACAGGGTCCCAATCAGCCCCAGCATTTT; CDR3: CATRQGPNQPQHF
J: TRBJ2-7; size: few; V: TRBV7-9; D: -; DNA: TGTGCCAGCAGCAACAGGTTTCACGAGCAGTACTTC; CDR3: CASSNRFHEQYF
J: TRBJ2-3; size: few; V: TRBV10-1; D: TRBD2; DNA: TGCGCCAGCACGCTAGCGGGGGGCCCTACGCAGTATTTT; CDR3: CASTLAGGPTQYF
J: TRBJ2-1; size: few; V: TRBV10-3; D: TRBD2; DNA: TGTGCCATCAGTGAGAGGTTCGGGGGGGGGTACAATGAGCAGTTCTTC; CDR3: CAISERFGGGYNEQFF
J: TRBJ2-6; size: -; V: TRBV27; D: TRBD1; DNA: TGTGCCAGCAGTTTATCGTCCTATCCGGGACAGGGCCTTTCTGGGGCCAACGTCCTGACTTTC; CDR3: CASSLSSYPGQGLSGANVLTF
J: TRBJ2-3; size: many; V: TRBV9; D: TRBD1; DNA: TGTGCCAGCAGCGAGTACAGGGGCTCTAGCACAGATACGCAGTATTTT; CDR3: CASSEYRGSSTDTQYF
J: TRBJ2-3; size: many; V: TRBV2; D: TRBD1; DNA: TGTGCCAGCTTAAGGACAGGGACTTATCGCACAGATACGCAGTATTTT; CDR3: CASLRTGTYRTDTQYF
J: TRBJ1-5; size: -; V: TRBV20-1; D: -; DNA: TGCAGTGCTAGAAATATCAGGGACAATCAGCCCCAGCATTTT; CDR3: CSARNIRDNQPQHF
J: TRBJ1-2; size: few; V: TRBV5-6; D: -; DNA: TGTGCCAGCACCGTCCTGGGGTCCCACTATGGCTACACCTTC; CDR3: CASTVLGSHYGYTF
J: TRBJ2-1; size: few; V: TRBV7-2; D: -; DNA: TGTGCCAGCAGCTTAGGACCGGGAGATGGCTACAATGAGCAGTTCTTC; CDR3: CASSLGPGDGYNEQFF
J: TRBJ1-4; size: -; V: TRBV4-1; D: -; DNA: TGCGCCAGCAGCCAACAACCCGGGGCGCAGGAAAAACTGTTTTTT; CDR3: CASSQQPGAQEKLFF